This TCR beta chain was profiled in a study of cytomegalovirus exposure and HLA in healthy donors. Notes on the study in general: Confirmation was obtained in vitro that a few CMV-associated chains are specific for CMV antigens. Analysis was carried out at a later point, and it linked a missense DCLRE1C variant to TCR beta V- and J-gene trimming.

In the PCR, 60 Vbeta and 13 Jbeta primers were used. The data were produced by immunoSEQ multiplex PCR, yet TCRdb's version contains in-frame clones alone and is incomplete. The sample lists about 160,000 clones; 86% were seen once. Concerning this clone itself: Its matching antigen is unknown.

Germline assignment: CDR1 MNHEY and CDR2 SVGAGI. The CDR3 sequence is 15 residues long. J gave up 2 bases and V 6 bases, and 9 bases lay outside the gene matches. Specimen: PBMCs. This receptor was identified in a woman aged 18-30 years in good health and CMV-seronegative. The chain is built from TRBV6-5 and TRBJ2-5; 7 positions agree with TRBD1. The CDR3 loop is CASSPSGTAQETQYF. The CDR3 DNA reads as TGTGCCAGCAGCCCCTCAGGGACAGCGCAAGAGACCCAGTACTTC.